This passage covers 29 T cell receptor beta chains from one sample sequenced in a study of Ad26.COV2.S vaccination and SARS-CoV-2 variants (dated by TCRdb to the early 2020s). The treatment or condition label on this specimen signifies: some 19 received Ad26.COV2.S at low or high dose, single or two shots; about 5 received placebo; per-sample allocation not given. Repertoires of vaccine and placebo recipients were sequenced from samples taken on day 63 after the first injection. Libraries were made using the immunoSEQ multiplex PCR assay. TCRdb obtained this table from immuneACCESS and retained in-frame rearrangements with V and J assigned. These tables miss some clones; where compared with another copy, unresolved V genes account for less than half of the shortfall, and the remainder is unexplained. Recorded for this sample are a few hundred thousand clones; 80% to 95% of them occurred a single time. The top ten clonotypes cover around 1.7% of the sample.

The sample here was peripheral blood, taken in a trial of Ad26.COV2.S vaccine versus placebo. The source of these receptors is a person aged 18-60 years who received the Ad26.COV2.S COVID-19 vaccine or a placebo.

The chain combines TRBV7-9 with TRBJ2-5; 8 bases map to TRBD1. With 1 base clipped from V and 5 bases from J, the junction kept 6 bases outside the gene matches. The CDR3 loop spans 15 amino acids. Germline CDR1 and CDR2: SEHNR and FQNEAQ (reference sequence). CDR3 nucleotide sequence: TGTGCCAGCAGCTTAGGACAGGGGCTCCTCGAGACCCAGTACTTC. Translating gives CASSLGQGLLETQYF.

The gene calls are TRBV12-2 and TRBJ2-1; the D segment call TRBD1 is taken from the table without a DNA check. TRBV12-2 is a recognized pseudogene. The CDR3 contains 17 residues. This CDR3 is CASRLGPGGQLYNEQFF. The CDR3 DNA reads TGTGCAAGTCGCTTAGGGCCAGGGGGACAGCTCTACAATGAGCAGTTCTTC.

V usage is TRBV28 and J usage is TRBJ2-3, with a tentative D call TRBD2 (6 bases). V lost 0 bases to trimming and J lost 4 bases, with 20 bases between them. Germline V gene lookup returns CDR1 MDHEN and CDR2 SYDVKM. The CDR3 length is 18 residues. The CDR3 bases are TGTGCCAGCAGTTTATGGGGGATGTCGCGGGGAAACGCAGATACGCAGTATTTT. It is translated as CASSLWGMSRGNADTQYF.

The chain carries TRBV7-6 and TRBJ2-5; D is perhaps TRBD1 (5 bases). The CDR3 consists of 11 residues. Germline V CDR1 and CDR2: SGHVS, FNYEAQ. Trimming pared 6 bases from V and 3 bases from J, leaving 5 bases between. The CDR3 sequence is CASRTEETQYF. The CDR3 region has the DNA TGTGCCAGCAGGACAGAAGAGACCCAGTACTTC. The entire variable domain, with the rest obtained from reference TRBV7-6 and TRBJ2-5, is as follows: GAGVSQSPRYKVTKRGQDVALRCDPISGHVSLYWYRQALGQGPEFLTYFNYEAQQDKSGLPNDRFSAERPEGSISTLTIQRTEQRDSAMYRCASRTEETQYFGPGTRLLVL.

V usage is TRBV20-1 and J usage is TRBJ2-7, with unresolved D. V was cut by 5 bases and J by 0 bases, with 5 bases left in between. This CDR3 contains 11 residues. CDR1 is DFQATT and CDR2 is SNEGSKA in the germline V gene (reference sequence). CDR3 loop: CSALDSYEQYF. The CDR3, as DNA: TGCAGTGCTCTTGACTCCTACGAGCAGTACTTC.

This clone has a single count. The chain has TRBV15 and TRBJ2-2; D perhaps matches TRBD1 (6 bases). The CDR3 contains 17 residues. The germline V and J ends were trimmed by 0 bases and 0 bases, with 11 bases remaining between them. From germline, CDR1 is LNHNV and CDR2 YYDKDF (reference sequence). CDR3 in amino acids: CATSRDKGVSNTGELFF. The CDR3 DNA follows: TGTGCCACCAGCAGAGATAAGGGGGTTTCGAACACCGGGGAGCTGTTTTTT. The full variable domain, in which reference TRBV15 and TRBJ2-2 provide the parts outside the CDR3, is DAMVIQNPRYQVTQFGKPVTLSCSQTLNHNVMYWYQQKSSQAPKLLFHYYDKDFNNEADTPDNFQSRRPNTSFCFLDIRSPGLGDTAMYLCATSRDKGVSNTGELFFGEGSRLTVL.

The rearrangement links TRBV18 to TRBJ2-7; D unclear. This CDR3 contains 12 residues. CDR1 is KGHSH, CDR2 LQKENI, per germline. Trimming pared 1 base from V and 6 bases from J, leaving 7 bases between. The CDR3 protein is CASSPHLLEQYF. DNA for the CDR3: TGTGCCAGCTCACCACATTTACTCGAGCAGTACTTC.

The chain couples TRBV2 to TRBJ1-3; D is undetermined. V shed 2 bases and J shed 4 bases, with 6 bases lying between them. Germline values: CDR1 SNHLY, CDR2 FYNNEI. The CDR3 is 13 residues long. The CDR3 nucleotides are TGTGCCAGCAGTGAATCATGGGGAAACACCATATATTTT. Translation: CASSESWGNTIYF.

The chain uses TRBV11-2 and TRBJ1-2; D ambiguous. The CDR3 sequence is 14 residues long. Germline CDR1 is SGHAT and CDR2 is FQNNGV. Trimming cost V 4 bases and J 6 bases, with 15 bases left between them. CDR3 coding DNA: TGTGCCAGCAGCTCGGCTCAATGGACGGATGGCTACACCTTC. Encoded protein: CASSSAQWTDGYTF.

The chain recombines TRBV29-1 with TRBJ2-1; a weak D match, TRBD2 (6 bases). Germline-derived CDR1 and CDR2 are SQVTM and ANQGSEA. The CDR3 contains 15 residues. The V and J ends lost 4 bases and 7 bases respectively, with 20 bases between them. The CDR3 spells CSVVGGGILKNEQFF. The CDR3, as DNA: TGCAGCGTTGTGGGTGGGGGGATTCTTAAGAATGAGCAGTTCTTC.

The chain combines TRBV27 with TRBJ2-3; 15 bases agree with TRBD2. The J segment lost 8 bases and the V segment lost 2 bases, leaving 11 bases of the junction unmatched. The CDR3 runs to 18 residues. Germline lookup yields CDR1 MNHEY and CDR2 SMNVEV (reference sequence). The CDR3 coding sequence is TGTGCCAGCAGTTTACTCGGACTAGCGGGGGGGGGACTGGGTACGCAGTATTTT. Translated, it gives CASSLLGLAGGGLGTQYF.

The chain has TRBV7-6 and TRBJ2-5; a possible D gene is TRBD2 (6 bases). Looked up from germline, CDR1 is SGHVS and CDR2 is FNYEAQ. Trimming removed 6 bases at V and 2 bases at J, with 16 bases between. The CDR3 runs to 15 residues. The CDR3 here is CASSTTGERQETQYF. The DNA for the CDR3 is TGTGCCAGCAGTACGACGGGGGAGCGACAAGAGACCCAGTACTTC.

V usage is TRBV19 and J usage is TRBJ2-1; TRBD1 matches 12 bases. This CDR3 contains 16 residues. CDR1 is LNHDA and CDR2 is SQIVND in the germline V gene (reference sequence). Trimming removed 6 bases from V and 4 bases from J; junction bases left unmatched: 7. CDR3 sequence (DNA): TGTGCCAGTAGCTGGGGACAGGGGGCAGGGTACAATGAGCAGTTCTTC. It is translated as CASSWGQGAGYNEQFF.

The chain recombines TRBV5-1 with TRBJ2-3; D gene ambiguous. V gave up 7 bases and J gave up 0 bases, with 12 bases separating them. The length of the CDR3 is 14 residues. CDR1 and CDR2 (germline): SGHRS, YFSETQ. CDR3 bases: TGCGCCAGCTCCGGCGCTTTGAGCACAGATACGCAGTATTTT. This codes for CASSGALSTDTQYF.

The V gene is TRBV5-1, the J gene TRBJ1-6; 8 bases are a match to TRBD1. The V gene end was trimmed by 5 bases and the J gene end by 9 bases; junction bases not matched to a gene: 19. This CDR3 has 18 residues. Germline loops: CDR1 SGHRS, CDR2 YFSETQ. As DNA, the CDR3 is TGCGCCAGCAGGCCCGCGGGGATTCCAGGGGGCGTGGGTTCACCCCTCCACTTT. This sequence encodes CASRPAGIPGGVGSPLHF.

The chain has TRBV2 and TRBJ2-7, with TRBD2 matching over 7 bases. The trim removed 4 bases at V and 0 bases at J, leaving 6 bases unmatched. In germline, CDR1 is SNHLY, CDR2 FYNNEI. This CDR3 spans 15 amino acids. In nucleotides, the CDR3 is TGTGCCAGCAGTGTCTGGGGGGGGGACTCCTACGAGCAGTACTTC. Encoded protein: CASSVWGGDSYEQYF. The full variable domain, with the rest looked up from reference TRBV2 and TRBJ2-7, is EPEVTQTPSHQVTQMGQEVILRCVPISNHLYFYWYRQILGQKVEFLVSFYNNEISEKSEIFDDQFSVERPDGSNFTLKIRSTKLEDSAMYFCASSVWGGDSYEQYFGPGTRLTVT.

CDR3 residues: CAISDRGAAYNEQFF. The CDR3 DNA sequence: TGTGCCATCAGCGACAGGGGAGCGGCCTACAATGAGCAGTTCTTC. The rearrangement links TRBV10-3 to TRBJ2-1, with 8 bases fitting TRBD1. Germline V lookup: CDR1 ENHRY, CDR2 SYGVKD. Losses at the gene ends were 6 bases for V and 2 bases for J; bases not matched to a gene: 6. The CDR3 has 15 residues.

The chain carries TRBV5-1 and TRBJ2-2; 9 nucleotides align to TRBD1. CDR3 length equals 15 residues. Unmatched junction bases numbered 6, after V lost 4 bases and J lost 5 bases. Germline CDR1 is SGHRS and CDR2 is YFSETQ. CDR3 bases: TGCGCCAGCAGCCTGGGGACAGGGATGACCGGGGAGCTGTTTTTT. Translated: CASSLGTGMTGELFF. The full variable domain, completed using reference TRBV5-1 and TRBJ2-2, is KAGVTQTPRYLIKTRGQQVTLSCSPISGHRSVSWYQQTPGQGLQFLFEYFSETQRNKGNFPGRFSGRQFSNSRSEMNVSTLELGDSALYLCASSLGTGMTGELFFGEGSRLTVL.

The rearrangement links TRBV9 to TRBJ2-5; D remains unclear. Trimming took 2 bases from V and 0 from J, leaving 11 bases between them. From germline, CDR1 is SGDLS and CDR2 YYNGEE. The CDR3 length is 15 residues. CDR3 in DNA: TGTGCCAGCAGCGTTGGCAGGTGGGACCAAGAGACCCAGTACTTC. It yields the protein CASSVGRWDQETQYF.

The V call is TRBV10-1, the J call TRBJ2-3, with a possible D match to TRBD1 (6 bases). CDR1 is WNHNN, CDR2 SYGVQD, per germline (reference sequence). The V end lost 4 bases, the J end lost 4 bases, and 12 bases lay between the germline ends. The CDR3 has 14 residues. In DNA form, the CDR3 reads TGCGCCAGCAGTGCAGCAGGGGTGGCAGATACGCAGTATTTT. Translating it yields CASSAAGVADTQYF.

The chain uses TRBV30 and TRBJ1-5; D gene ambiguous. V dropped 2 bases and J dropped 7 bases, with 9 bases sitting between them. The CDR3 runs 12 residues. CDR1 and CDR2 (germline): GTSNPN, SVGIG (reference sequence). The CDR3 coding sequence is TGTGCCTGGAGTTTAGTAGGGCAGCCCCAGCATTTT. The encoded protein is CAWSLVGQPQHF.

Worth noting for this clone: In the same sample, other DNA sequences code for this CDR3. The chain recombines TRBV6-5 with TRBJ1-2; 8 bases fit TRBD1. The V gene end was trimmed by 6 bases and the J gene end by 8 bases; junction bases not matched to a gene: 8. CDR3 length: 13 residues. The germline V gene has CDR1 MNHEY and CDR2 SVGAGI. In nucleotides, the CDR3 is TGTGCCAGCAGCCGTGACAGGGGTTACGGCTACACCTTC. Translating it yields CASSRDRGYGYTF.

V gene TRBV7-2 combines with J gene TRBJ2-1; the D gene is possibly TRBD2 (7 bases). Germline V gives CDR1 SGHTA, CDR2 FQGNSA. The CDR3 is made up of 16 amino acids. V lost 5 bases, J lost 4 bases, and 18 bases lay in between. The CDR3 region has the DNA TGTGCCAGCAGCCCCCGCGGGGCGGGGGCTTACAATGAGCAGTTCTTC. Encoded protein: CASSPRGAGAYNEQFF.

J is TRBJ1-6 and V is TRBV4-3; D is undetermined. V was cut by 1 base and J by 4 bases, with 14 bases left in between. Germline assignment: CDR1 LGHNA and CDR2 YSLEER. There are 17 residues in the CDR3. The CDR3 coding sequence is TGCGCCAGCAGCCAAGCCTACCTAGACGCTTATAATTCACCCCTCCACTTT. This sequence encodes CASSQAYLDAYNSPLHF.

The V and J genes are TRBV27 and TRBJ2-1; D unclear. The CDR3 covers 12 residues. CDR1 MNHEY and CDR2 SMNVEV come from the germline V gene (reference sequence). V lost 5 bases to trimming and J lost 3 bases, with 5 bases between them. The chain's CDR3 is CASSQNYNEQFF. As DNA, the CDR3 is TGTGCCAGCAGTCAGAACTACAATGAGCAGTTCTTC.

This clone occurred once. The chain carries TRBV7-9 and TRBJ2-1, with D possibly matching TRBD1 (5 bases). The length of the CDR3 is 16 residues. CDR1 and CDR2 from the germline V gene are SEHNR and FQNEAQ (reference sequence). V lost 8 bases, J lost 0 bases, and 17 bases lay in between. CDR3: CASPPADTSSYNEQFF. In DNA form, the CDR3 reads TGTGCCAGCCCCCCCGCGGACACGAGCTCCTACAATGAGCAGTTCTTC.

The rearrangement joins TRBV19 to TRBJ1-5; D remains ambiguous. Germline CDR1 LNHDA, CDR2 SQIVND (reference sequence). Trimming removed 5 bases from V and 2 bases from J, with 16 bases in between. The CDR3 sequence is 16 residues long. The CDR3 nucleotides read TGTGCCAGTAGTCCCGGCAATAGACCGGGCAATCAGCCCCAGCATTTT. This translates into CASSPGNRPGNQPQHF. Based on the CDR3 plus reference TRBV19 and TRBJ1-5, the full variable domain is DGGITQSPKYLFRKEGQNVTLSCEQNLNHDAMYWYRQDPGQGLRLIYYSQIVNDFQKGDIAEGYSVSREKKESFPLTVTSAQKNPTAFYLCASSPGNRPGNQPQHFGDGTRLSIL.

This chain joins TRBV28 and TRBJ1-2; TRBD1 is a possible D gene (6 bases). Germline CDR1 and CDR2: MDHEN and SYDVKM. The CDR3 covers 13 residues. The ends were cut back, 6 bases at V and 4 bases at J, with 12 bases in the middle. The DNA for the CDR3 is TGTGCCAGCAGGCCGGGGGGCACCTATGGCTACACCTTC. This encodes CASRPGGTYGYTF.

The CDR3 nucleotides are TGTGCTAGTGGGCCCCAGGGGAGCACAGATACGCAGTATTTT. It is translated as CASGPQGSTDTQYF. This rearrangement joins TRBV12-5 to TRBJ2-3, with D perhaps matching TRBD1 (6 bases). The V gene's germline CDR1 is LGHNT and CDR2 FRNRAP. The CDR3 extends over 14 amino acids. Trimming left V 6 bases short and J 0 bases short, with 10 bases between. The complete variable domain, with remaining parts taken from reference TRBV12-5 and TRBJ2-3, reads DARVTQTPRHKVTEMGQEVTMRCQPILGHNTVFWYRQTMMQGLELLAYFRNRAPLDDSGMPKDRFSAEMPDATLATLKIQPSEPRDSAVYFCASGPQGSTDTQYFGPGTRLTVL.